A selection of T cell receptor beta chains follows, all from one sample in a study of blood T cell repertoires in COVID-19. Assay: immunoSEQ multiplex PCR; the TCRdb copy retains only in-frame clones and omits some. The repertoire consists of 70,000 or so clones, with roughly 87% occurring once and the leading ten covering roughly a tenth. The sequenced material came from peripheral blood. These TCRs come from a woman between 18 and 29 years old with acute or convalescent COVID-19. Both conserved end residues are part of each CDR3. The order of the fields is clone size, J gene, D gene, V gene, CDR3 protein, CDR3 DNA. A D gene is named only where the DNA matches it firmly. Clone size, where shown, is once, few, many, or a class for clones that have expanded.

clone_size: .
j_call: TRBJ1-1
d_call: TRBD1
v_call: TRBV5-4
cdr3_aa: CASSSGDRGYTEAFF
cdr3_nt: TGTGCCAGCAGCTCAGGGGACAGGGGCTATACTGAAGCTTTCTTT

clone_size: .
j_call: TRBJ1-1
d_call: .
v_call: TRBV11-2
cdr3_aa: CASSFQSGERAFF
cdr3_nt: TGTGCCAGCAGCTTCCAGTCAGGGGAAAGGGCTTTCTTT

clone_size: .
j_call: TRBJ1-4
d_call: .
v_call: TRBV4-2
cdr3_aa: CASSHGTTNEKLFF
cdr3_nt: TGTGCCAGCAGCCATGGCACAACTAATGAAAAACTGTTTTTT

clone_size: .
j_call: TRBJ2-1
d_call: TRBD2
v_call: TRBV27
cdr3_aa: CASSPGTSSYNEQFF
cdr3_nt: TGTGCCAGCAGTCCGGGGACTAGCTCCTACAATGAGCAGTTCTTC

clone_size: .
j_call: TRBJ1-2
d_call: TRBD1
v_call: TRBV28
cdr3_aa: CASSAPGQGHAGYTF
cdr3_nt: TGTGCCAGCAGTGCACCCGGACAGGGGCACGCTGGCTACACCTTC

clone_size: once
j_call: TRBJ1-1
d_call: TRBD1
v_call: TRBV11-2
cdr3_aa: CASSRDSEAFF
cdr3_nt: TGTGCCAGCAGCCGGGACAGTGAAGCTTTCTTT

clone_size: .
j_call: TRBJ2-1
d_call: TRBD2
v_call: TRBV2
cdr3_aa: CASEPGLAGDEQFF
cdr3_nt: TGTGCCAGCGAGCCGGGACTAGCGGGAGACGAGCAGTTCTTC

clone_size: once
j_call: TRBJ1-2
d_call: TRBD1
v_call: TRBV6-1
cdr3_aa: CASSDLGQGFGYTF
cdr3_nt: TGTGCCAGCAGTGATTTGGGACAGGGGTTTGGCTACACCTTC

clone_size: .
j_call: TRBJ2-5
d_call: .
v_call: TRBV7-2
cdr3_aa: CASSLRQSLGETQYF
cdr3_nt: TGTGCCAGCAGCTTACGGCAGTCCCTGGGCGAGACCCAGTACTTC

clone_size: .
j_call: TRBJ1-2
d_call: TRBD1
v_call: TRBV6-5
cdr3_aa: CASSPRTGSLYGYTF
cdr3_nt: TGTGCCAGCAGTCCCCGGACAGGGAGTCTCTATGGCTACACCTTC

clone_size: once
j_call: TRBJ1-5
d_call: .
v_call: TRBV11-2
cdr3_aa: CASSLAGDNQPQHF
cdr3_nt: TGTGCCAGCAGCTTAGCAGGGGATAATCAGCCCCAGCATTTT

clone_size: once
j_call: TRBJ2-7
d_call: .
v_call: TRBV7-2
cdr3_aa: CASSLVQGTSYEQYF
cdr3_nt: TGTGCCAGCAGCTTAGTTCAGGGAACCTCCTACGAGCAGTACTTC

clone_size: .
j_call: TRBJ2-2
d_call: TRBD2
v_call: TRBV11-2
cdr3_aa: CASSPGLVSTGELFF
cdr3_nt: TGTGCCAGCAGCCCCGGACTAGTTTCCACCGGGGAGCTGTTTTTT

clone_size: .
j_call: TRBJ1-1
d_call: TRBD1
v_call: TRBV27
cdr3_aa: CASSTGGTEAFF
cdr3_nt: TGTGCCAGCAGTACAGGGGGCACTGAAGCTTTCTTT

clone_size: .
j_call: TRBJ2-1
d_call: TRBD1
v_call: TRBV19
cdr3_aa: CASSIGSGGASLPNEQFF
cdr3_nt: TGTGCCAGTAGTATCGGTTCAGGGGGCGCTTCCTTGCCCAATGAGCAGTTCTTC

clone_size: .
j_call: TRBJ1-6
d_call: .
v_call: TRBV28
cdr3_aa: CASSLGRGSNSPLHF
cdr3_nt: TGTGCCAGCAGTTTAGGGAGGGGAAGCAATTCACCCCTCCACTTT

clone_size: .
j_call: TRBJ1-2
d_call: .
v_call: TRBV28
cdr3_aa: CASSPTNYGYTF
cdr3_nt: TGTGCCAGCAGCCCAACTAACTATGGCTACACCTTC

clone_size: .
j_call: TRBJ2-5
d_call: .
v_call: TRBV5-6
cdr3_aa: CASSSAWRVQETQYF
cdr3_nt: TGTGCCAGCAGTTCTGCCTGGAGGGTCCAAGAGACCCAGTACTTC

clone_size: .
j_call: TRBJ1-2
d_call: TRBD1
v_call: TRBV6-2/TRBV6-3
cdr3_aa: CASSYSAGGYGYTF
cdr3_nt: TGTGCCAGCAGTTACTCTGCAGGGGGATATGGCTACACCTTC

clone_size: .
j_call: TRBJ1-3
d_call: .
v_call: TRBV7-2
cdr3_aa: CASSFGVPGDSGNTIYF
cdr3_nt: TGTGCCAGCAGCTTTGGAGTTCCGGGAGACTCTGGAAACACCATATATTTT

clone_size: once
j_call: TRBJ2-5
d_call: .
v_call: TRBV27
cdr3_aa: CASGSTEAPQETQYF
cdr3_nt: TGTGCCAGCGGATCGACAGAGGCTCCCCAAGAGACCCAGTACTTC

clone_size: .
j_call: TRBJ2-3
d_call: TRBD2
v_call: TRBV5-6
cdr3_aa: CASSWGRGRTDTQYF
cdr3_nt: TGTGCCAGCAGCTGGGGGAGGGGCCGCACAGATACGCAGTATTTT

clone_size: .
j_call: TRBJ2-1
d_call: .
v_call: TRBV30
cdr3_aa: CAWTTVPYNEQFF
cdr3_nt: TGTGCCTGGACGACAGTCCCCTACAATGAGCAGTTCTTC

clone_size: .
j_call: TRBJ2-1
d_call: TRBD1
v_call: TRBV6-5
cdr3_aa: CASSYPGTGDNEQFF
cdr3_nt: TGTGCCAGCAGTTACCCCGGGACAGGTGACAATGAGCAGTTCTTC

clone_size: .
j_call: TRBJ2-1
d_call: .
v_call: TRBV5-1
cdr3_aa: CASSLGITGLWSYNEQFF
cdr3_nt: TGCGCCAGCAGCTTGGGGATAACAGGGTTATGGTCCTACAATGAGCAGTTCTTC

clone_size: few
j_call: TRBJ1-1
d_call: TRBD1
v_call: TRBV11-2
cdr3_aa: CASSMGQGTEAFF
cdr3_nt: TGTGCCAGCAGCATGGGACAGGGAACTGAAGCTTTCTTT